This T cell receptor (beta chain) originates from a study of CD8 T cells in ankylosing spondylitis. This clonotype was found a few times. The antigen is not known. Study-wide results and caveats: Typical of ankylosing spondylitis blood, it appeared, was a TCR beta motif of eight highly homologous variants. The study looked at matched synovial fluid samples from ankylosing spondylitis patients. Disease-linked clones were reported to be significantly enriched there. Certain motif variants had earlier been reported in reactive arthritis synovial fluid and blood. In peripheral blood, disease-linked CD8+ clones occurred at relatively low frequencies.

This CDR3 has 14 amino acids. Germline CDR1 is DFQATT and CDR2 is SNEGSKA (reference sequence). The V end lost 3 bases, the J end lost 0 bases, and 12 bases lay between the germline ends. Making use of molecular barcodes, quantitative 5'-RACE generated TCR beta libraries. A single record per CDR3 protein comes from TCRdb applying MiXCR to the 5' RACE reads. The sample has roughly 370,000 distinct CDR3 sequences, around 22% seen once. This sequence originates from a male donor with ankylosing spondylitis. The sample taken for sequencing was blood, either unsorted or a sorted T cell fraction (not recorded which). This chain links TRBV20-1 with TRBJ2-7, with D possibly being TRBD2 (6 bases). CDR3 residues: CSASGRGYSYEQYF. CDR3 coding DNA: TGCAGTGCTAGCGGGCGGGGCTACTCCTACGAGCAGTACTTC.